This TCR beta chain was captured by sequencing in a study of cytomegalovirus exposure and HLA in healthy donors. Overall study context: Inside one of the first data releases sat around 85 million unique TCRs taken from HLA-typed donors. Assignment to the Caucasian-associated ancestry cluster applied to less than 85% of the 350 to 500 genotyped donors.

The ends were cut back, 3 bases at V and 1 base at J, with 7 bases in the middle. CDR1 is MNHEY, CDR2 SMNVEV, per germline (reference sequence). The CDR3 is made up of 14 amino acids. Note on this clone: Its antigen is not known.

The PCR used 60 Vbeta and 13 Jbeta primers. The assay was immunoSEQ multiplex PCR, and TCRdb's table has in-frame clones only and misses some. The sample has fewer than 200,000 clones, about 70% seen once. Study-wide points: Many donors shared some public TCRs, even though most TCR sequences were rare.

Everyone who donated was a healthy bone marrow donor. This chain links TRBV27 with TRBJ2-1; TRBD2 is a possible D gene (5 bases). This sequence was found in a woman younger than 45 in good health and CMV-seronegative. Sequences were obtained from PBMCs. The CDR3 protein is CASSFLASYNEQFF. The DNA of the CDR3 is TGTGCCAGCAGTTTTCTAGCTTCCTACAATGAGCAGTTCTTC.